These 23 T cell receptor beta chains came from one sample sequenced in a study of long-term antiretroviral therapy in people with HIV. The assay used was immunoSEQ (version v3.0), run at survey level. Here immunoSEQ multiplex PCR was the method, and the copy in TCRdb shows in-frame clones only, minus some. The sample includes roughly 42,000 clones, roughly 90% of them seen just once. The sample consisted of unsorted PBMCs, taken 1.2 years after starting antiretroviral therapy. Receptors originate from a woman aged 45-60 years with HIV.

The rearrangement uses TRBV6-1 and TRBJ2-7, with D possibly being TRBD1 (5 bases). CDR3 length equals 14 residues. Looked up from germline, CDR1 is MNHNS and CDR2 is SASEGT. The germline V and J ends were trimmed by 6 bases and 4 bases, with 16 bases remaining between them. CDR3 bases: TGTGCCAGCAGGACATGGGGCAGAGAATACGAGCAGTACTTC. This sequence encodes CASRTWGREYEQYF.

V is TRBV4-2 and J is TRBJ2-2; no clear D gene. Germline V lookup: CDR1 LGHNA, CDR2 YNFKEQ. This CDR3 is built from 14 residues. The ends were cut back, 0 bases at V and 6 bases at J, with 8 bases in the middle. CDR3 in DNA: TGTGCCAGCAGCCAAGAACGAGTCGCCGGGGAGCTGTTTTTT. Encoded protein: CASSQERVAGELFF.

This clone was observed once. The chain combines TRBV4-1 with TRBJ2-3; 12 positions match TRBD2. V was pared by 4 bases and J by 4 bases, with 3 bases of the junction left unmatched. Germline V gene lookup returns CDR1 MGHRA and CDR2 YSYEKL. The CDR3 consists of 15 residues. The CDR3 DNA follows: TGCGCCAGCAGCCGGACTAGCGGGGATGCAGATACGCAGTATTTT. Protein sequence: CASSRTSGDADTQYF.

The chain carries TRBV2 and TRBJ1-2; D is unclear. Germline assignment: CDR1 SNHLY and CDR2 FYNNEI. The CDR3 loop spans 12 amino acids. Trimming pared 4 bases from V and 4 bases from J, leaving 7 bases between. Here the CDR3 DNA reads TGTGCCAGCAGTGCCGGCGGCTATGGCTACACCTTC. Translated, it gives CASSAGGYGYTF. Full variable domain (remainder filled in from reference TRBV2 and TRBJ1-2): EPEVTQTPSHQVTQMGQEVILRCVPISNHLYFYWYRQILGQKVEFLVSFYNNEISEKSEIFDDQFSVERPDGSNFTLKIRSTKLEDSAMYFCASSAGGYGYTFGSGTRLTVV.

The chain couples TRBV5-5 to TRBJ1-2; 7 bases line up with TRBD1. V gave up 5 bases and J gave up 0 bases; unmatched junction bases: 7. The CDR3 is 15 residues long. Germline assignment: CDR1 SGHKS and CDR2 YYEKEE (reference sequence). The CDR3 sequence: CASSLTGRSNYGYTF. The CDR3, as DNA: TGTGCCAGCAGTCTGACAGGGAGGTCTAACTATGGCTACACCTTC.

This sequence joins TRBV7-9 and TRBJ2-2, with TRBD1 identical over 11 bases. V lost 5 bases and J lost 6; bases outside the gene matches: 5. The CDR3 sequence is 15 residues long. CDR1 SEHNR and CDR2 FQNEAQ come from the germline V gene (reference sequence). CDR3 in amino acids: CASSPRDRGSGELFF. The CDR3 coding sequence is TGTGCCAGCAGCCCACGGGACAGGGGGTCCGGGGAGCTGTTTTTT. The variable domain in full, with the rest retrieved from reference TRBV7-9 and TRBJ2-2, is DTGVSQNPRHKITKRGQNVTFRCDPISEHNRLYWYRQTLGQGPEFLTYFQNEAQLEKSRLLSDRFSAERPKGSFSTLEIQRTEQGDSAMYLCASSPRDRGSGELFFGEGSRLTVL.

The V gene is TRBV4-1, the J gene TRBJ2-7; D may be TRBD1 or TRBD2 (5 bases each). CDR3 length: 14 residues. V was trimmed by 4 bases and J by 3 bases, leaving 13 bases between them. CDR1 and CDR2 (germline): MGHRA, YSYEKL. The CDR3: CASSPSVGGYEQYF. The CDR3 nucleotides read TGCGCCAGCAGCCCTTCGGTTGGGGGCTACGAGCAGTACTTC.

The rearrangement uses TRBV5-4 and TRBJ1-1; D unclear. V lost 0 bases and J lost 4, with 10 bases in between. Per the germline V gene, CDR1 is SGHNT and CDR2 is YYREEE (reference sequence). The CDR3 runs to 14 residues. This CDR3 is CASSLDSRSTEAFF. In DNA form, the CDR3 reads TGTGCCAGCAGCTTGGATTCTCGGAGCACTGAAGCTTTCTTT.

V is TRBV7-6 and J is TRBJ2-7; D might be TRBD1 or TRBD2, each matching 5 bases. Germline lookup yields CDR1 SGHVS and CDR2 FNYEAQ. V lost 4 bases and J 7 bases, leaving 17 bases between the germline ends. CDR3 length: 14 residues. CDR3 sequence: CASSSGTGPREQYF. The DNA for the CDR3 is TGTGCCAGCAGCTCCGGGACGGGTCCAAGAGAGCAGTACTTC.

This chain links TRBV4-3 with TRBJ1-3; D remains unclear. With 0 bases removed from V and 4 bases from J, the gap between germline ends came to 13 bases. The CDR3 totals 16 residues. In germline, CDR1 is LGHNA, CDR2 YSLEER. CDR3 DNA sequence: TGCGCCAGCAGCCAAGATTCCGCCGGGGTCGGAAACACCATATATTTT. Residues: CASSQDSAGVGNTIYF.

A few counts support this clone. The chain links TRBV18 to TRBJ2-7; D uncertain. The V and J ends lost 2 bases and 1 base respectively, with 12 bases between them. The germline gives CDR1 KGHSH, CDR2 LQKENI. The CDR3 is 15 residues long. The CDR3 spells CASSPIAGGSYEQYF. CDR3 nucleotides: TGTGCCAGCTCACCAATCGCAGGCGGATCCTACGAGCAGTACTTC.

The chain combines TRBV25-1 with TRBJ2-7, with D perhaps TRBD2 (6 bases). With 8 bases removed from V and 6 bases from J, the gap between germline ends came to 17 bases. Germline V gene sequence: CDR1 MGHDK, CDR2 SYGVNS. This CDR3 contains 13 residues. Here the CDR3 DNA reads TGTGCCAGCGCGGGGATGGAGAGGTCCGAGCAGTACTTC. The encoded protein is CASAGMERSEQYF.

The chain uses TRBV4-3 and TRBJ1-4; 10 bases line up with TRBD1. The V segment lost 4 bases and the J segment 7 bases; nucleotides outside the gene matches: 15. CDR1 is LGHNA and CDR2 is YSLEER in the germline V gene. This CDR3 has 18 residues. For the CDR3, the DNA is TGCGCCAGCAGCCTTCCTATACACGGGACAGGGGCGGGTGAAAAACTGTTTTTT. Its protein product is CASSLPIHGTGAGEKLFF.

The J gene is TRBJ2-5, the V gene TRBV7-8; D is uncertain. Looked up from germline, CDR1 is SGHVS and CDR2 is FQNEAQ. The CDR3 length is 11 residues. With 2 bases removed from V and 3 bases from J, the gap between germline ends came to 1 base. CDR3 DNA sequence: TGTGCCAGCAGCTTAAAAGAGACCCAGTACTTC. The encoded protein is CASSLKETQYF.

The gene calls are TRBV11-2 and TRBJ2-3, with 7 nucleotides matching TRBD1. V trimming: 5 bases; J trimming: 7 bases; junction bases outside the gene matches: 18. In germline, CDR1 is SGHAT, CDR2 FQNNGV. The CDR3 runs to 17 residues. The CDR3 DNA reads TGTGCCAGCAGCCCACGACAGGGTGAGATCGCTGTACATACGCAGTATTTT. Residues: CASSPRQGEIAVHTQYF.

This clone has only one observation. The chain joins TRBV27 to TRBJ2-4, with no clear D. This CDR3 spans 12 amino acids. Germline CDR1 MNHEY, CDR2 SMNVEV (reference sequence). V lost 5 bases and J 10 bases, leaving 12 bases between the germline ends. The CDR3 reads CASSTYMGIQYF. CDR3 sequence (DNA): TGTGCCAGCAGTACTTATATGGGGATTCAGTACTTC.

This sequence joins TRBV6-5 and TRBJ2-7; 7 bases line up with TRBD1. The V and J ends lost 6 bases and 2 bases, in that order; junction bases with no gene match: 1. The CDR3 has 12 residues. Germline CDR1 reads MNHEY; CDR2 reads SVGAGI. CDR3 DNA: TGTGCCAGCAGCGACAGGGCCTACGAGCAGTACTTC. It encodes CASSDRAYEQYF.

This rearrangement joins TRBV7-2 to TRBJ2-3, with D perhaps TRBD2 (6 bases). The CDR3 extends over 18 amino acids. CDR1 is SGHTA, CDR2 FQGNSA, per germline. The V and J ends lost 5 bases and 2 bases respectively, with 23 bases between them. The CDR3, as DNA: TGTGCCAGCAGCCCTCTGGGCAGCGGGTTGACCGACACAGATACGCAGTATTTT. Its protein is CASSPLGSGLTDTDTQYF.

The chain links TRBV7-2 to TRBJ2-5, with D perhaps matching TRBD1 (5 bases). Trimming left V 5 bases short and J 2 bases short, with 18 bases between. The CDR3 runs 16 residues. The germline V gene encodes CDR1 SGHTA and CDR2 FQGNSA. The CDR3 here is CASSPQTRQIQETQYF. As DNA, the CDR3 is TGTGCCAGCAGCCCACAGACCAGACAGATACAAGAGACCCAGTACTTC.

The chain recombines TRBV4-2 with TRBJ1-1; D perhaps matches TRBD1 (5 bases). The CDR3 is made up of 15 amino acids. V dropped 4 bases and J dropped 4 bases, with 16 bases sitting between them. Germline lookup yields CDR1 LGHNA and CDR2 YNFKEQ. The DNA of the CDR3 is TGTGCCAGCAGCCGGTTAGCGGGGGAGGTCACTGAAGCTTTCTTT. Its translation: CASSRLAGEVTEAFF.

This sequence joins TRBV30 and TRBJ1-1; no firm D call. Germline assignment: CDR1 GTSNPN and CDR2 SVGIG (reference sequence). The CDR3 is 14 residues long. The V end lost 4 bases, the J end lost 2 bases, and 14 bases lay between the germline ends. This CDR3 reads CAWMSRSSNTEAFF. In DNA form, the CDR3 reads TGTGCCTGGATGTCAAGGAGTAGCAACACTGAAGCTTTCTTT.

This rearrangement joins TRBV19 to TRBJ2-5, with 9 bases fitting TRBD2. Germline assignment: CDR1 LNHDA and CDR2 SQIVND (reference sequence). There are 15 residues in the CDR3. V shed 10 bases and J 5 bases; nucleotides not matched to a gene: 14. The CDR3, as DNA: TGTGCCACAACCCCCGGGGGACTAGCTGGGGAGACCCAGTACTTC. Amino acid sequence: CATTPGGLAGETQYF.

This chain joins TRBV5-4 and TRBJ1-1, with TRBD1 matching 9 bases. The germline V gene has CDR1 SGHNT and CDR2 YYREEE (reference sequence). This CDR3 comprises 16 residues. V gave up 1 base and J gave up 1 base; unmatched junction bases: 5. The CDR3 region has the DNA TGTGCCAGCAGCTTGCCCGGGACAGGGAGGAACACTGAAGCTTTCTTT. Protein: CASSLPGTGRNTEAFF.